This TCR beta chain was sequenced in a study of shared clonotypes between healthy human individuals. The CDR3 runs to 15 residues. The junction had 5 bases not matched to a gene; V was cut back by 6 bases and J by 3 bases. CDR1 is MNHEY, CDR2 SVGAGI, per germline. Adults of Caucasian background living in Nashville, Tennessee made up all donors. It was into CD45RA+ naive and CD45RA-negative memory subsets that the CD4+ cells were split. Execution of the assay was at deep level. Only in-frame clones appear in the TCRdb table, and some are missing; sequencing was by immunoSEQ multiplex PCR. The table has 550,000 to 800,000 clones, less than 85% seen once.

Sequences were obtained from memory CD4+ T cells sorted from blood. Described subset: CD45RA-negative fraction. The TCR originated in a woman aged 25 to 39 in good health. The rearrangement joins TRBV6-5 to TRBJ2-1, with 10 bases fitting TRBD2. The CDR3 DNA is TGTGCCAGCAGGAACGGACTAGCGGTCTACAATGAGCAGTTCTTC. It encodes CASRNGLAVYNEQFF.